This record covers a single TCR beta chain. The CDR3 spans 17 residues. CDR1 is SGHRS and CDR2 is YFSETQ in the germline V gene. The V and J ends lost 1 base and 0 bases, in that order; junction bases with no gene match: 6. The data were taken from a study of T-cell reconstitution after alpha-beta-depleted transplantation in children. Unique molecular identifiers were used in preparing the TCRbeta library. Each CDR3 protein is one row after TCRdb ran MiXCR on the PCR reads. Of 380,000 or so distinct CDR3 sequences detected, more than 10% appear once; the ten largest clones hold 4% to 5.5%. The J gene is TRBJ2-2, the V gene TRBV5-1, with 7 bases identical to TRBD1. The specimen was PBMCs, collected from the stem cell graft. This TCR was sampled from a human donor who donated a stem cell graft to a child with Fanconi anemia. The CDR3 loop is CASSLRPGQPNTGELFF. The DNA for the CDR3 is TGCGCCAGCAGCTTGAGGCCGGGACAGCCGAACACCGGGGAGCTGTTTTTT.